This passage covers 6 T cell receptor beta chains from one sample sequenced in a study of response to subunit inactivated influenza vaccine. TCRdb fed the RT-PCR reads into MiXCR, producing one record per CDR3 protein. The sample shows 650,000 to 700,000 distinct CDR3 sequences, about 15% of them seen only once. The specimen was PBMCs from blood, collected about 13 days after vaccination. These receptors were taken from a man in his fifties who received an inactivated influenza vaccine.

The chain has TRBV20-1 and TRBJ2-2; D possibly corresponds to TRBD1 (6 bases). V was pared by 4 bases and J by 4 bases, with 10 bases between. Germline lookup yields CDR1 DFQATT and CDR2 SNEGSKA (reference sequence). The CDR3 runs 13 residues. CDR3 loop: CSATGGSTGELFF. The CDR3 region has the DNA TGCAGTGCTACTGGGGGCAGCACCGGGGAGCTGTTTTTT.

This chain links TRBV12-3 or TRBV12-4 with TRBJ1-1; D might be TRBD1 (6 bases). V shed 5 bases and J shed 9 bases, with 13 bases lying between them. This CDR3 has 12 residues. The chain's CDR3 is CASSPGQTQAFF. The CDR3 DNA sequence: TGTGCCAGCAGTCCCGGACAGACCCAAGCTTTCTTT.

There are a few counts of this clonotype. The chain is built from TRBV15 and TRBJ2-3, with 10 bases matching TRBD2. The CDR3 is 17 residues long. Trimming took 2 bases from V and 1 from J; bases not matched to a gene: 6. Germline CDR1 is LNHNV and CDR2 is YYDKDF (reference sequence). Written as DNA, the CDR3 is TGTGCCACCAGCAGAAGCAGAGGACTAGCGGGCACAGATACGCAGTATTTT. Protein product: CATSRSRGLAGTDTQYF.

The chain carries TRBV20-1 and TRBJ2-5, with 7 bases matching TRBD1. The CDR3 has 13 residues. The germline CDR1 and CDR2 sequences are DFQATT and SNEGSKA (reference sequence). The V gene end was trimmed by 6 bases and the J gene end by 3 bases; junction bases not matched to a gene: 7. The CDR3 region is CSAAGTEKETQYF. The CDR3 coding sequence is TGCAGTGCGGCCGGGACAGAAAAAGAGACCCAGTACTTC.

CDR3 coding DNA: TGTGCCATCTCCCGTAGTCGGGGGCGCGACATCAACACTGAAGCTTTCTTT. Translating gives CAISRSRGRDINTEAFF. V is TRBV10-3 and J is TRBJ1-1, with TRBD1 as a possible D gene (6 bases). V shed 8 bases and J shed 2 bases, with 24 bases lying between them. The CDR3 runs to 17 residues. Germline loops: CDR1 ENHRY, CDR2 SYGVKD.

This clonotype was counted between two and nine times. The chain links TRBV3-1 to TRBJ2-3; 9 nucleotides match TRBD2. V lost 5 bases to trimming and J lost 6 bases; unmatched junction nucleotides: 12. The CDR3 covers 16 residues. Germline CDR1 reads LGHDT; CDR2 reads YNNKEL (reference sequence). The CDR3 sequence: CASSLGTSPKFDTQYF. The CDR3 nucleotides read TGTGCCAGCAGCTTAGGGACTAGCCCAAAATTTGATACGCAGTATTTT.